Following are 30 T cell receptor beta chains from one sample sequenced in a study of blood T cell repertoires in COVID-19. Here immunoSEQ multiplex PCR was the method, and the copy in TCRdb shows in-frame clones only, minus some. The sample has 300,000 to 400,000 clones, approximately 86% seen once; the top ten hold roughly 4.2%. The material sequenced was PBMCs or T cells enriched from blood (not recorded which). All receptors come from a woman in her 40s with acute COVID-19.

The chain uses TRBV6-2 or TRBV6-3 and TRBJ2-1, with 7 positions matching TRBD2. The germline gives CDR1 MNHEY, CDR2 SVGEGT. This CDR3 has 17 residues. V was clipped by 5 bases and J by 0 bases; unmatched bases: 10. The CDR3 DNA sequence: TGTGCCAGCAGTCTGCGGGTAGCGGGTAACTCCTACAATGAGCAGTTCTTC. Its translation is CASSLRVAGNSYNEQFF.

CDR3 bases: TGTGCCAGCAGCTTAAGGGACACGACCCCCGGATCCTACGAGCAGTACTTC. Translation gives CASSLRDTTPGSYEQYF. This chain uses TRBV7-3 with TRBJ2-7; D may be TRBD1 (6 bases). In germline, CDR1 is SGHTA, CDR2 FQGTGA. V lost 1 base and J lost 1, with 17 bases in between. The CDR3 is 17 amino acids.

This clone was recorded a few times. This chain connects TRBV6-5 to TRBJ1-2, with TRBD1 matching 9 bases. V was pared by 0 bases and J by 7 bases, with 9 bases of the junction left unmatched. The length of the CDR3 is 16 residues. Per the germline V gene, CDR1 is MNHEY and CDR2 is SVGAGI. The DNA for the CDR3 is TGTGCCAGCAGTTACTCGAGCGAAGGGACAGGGAGTGGCTACACCTTC. It yields the protein CASSYSSEGTGSGYTF.

The chain has TRBV27 and TRBJ1-2; 7 bases agree with TRBD1. V lost 3 bases and J lost 3; bases outside the gene matches: 4. Germline CDR1 is MNHEY and CDR2 is SMNVEV (reference sequence). The CDR3 runs 14 residues. As DNA, the CDR3 is TGTGCCAGCAGTTTGCTAGGGGGCGACTATGGCTACACCTTC. Encoded protein: CASSLLGGDYGYTF.

The chain uses TRBV3-1 (or the pseudogene TRBV3-2) and TRBJ1-2; possible D gene TRBD1, 6 bases. CDR1 and CDR2 (germline): LGHDT, YNNKEL (reference sequence). V dropped 3 bases and J dropped 8 bases, with 16 bases sitting between them. CDR3 length: 14 amino acids. CDR3 coding DNA: TGTGCCAGCAGCCAGGACAGTTGGGTCGGGGGCTACACCTTC. This encodes CASSQDSWVGGYTF.

This sequence joins TRBV14 and TRBJ2-5; TRBD1 matches 8 bases. V shed 4 bases and J 4 bases; nucleotides not matched to a gene: 8. Per germline, CDR1 SGHDN and CDR2 FVKESK. The CDR3 contains 15 residues. CDR3 loop: CASSLGQGIGETQYF. The CDR3 region has the DNA TGTGCCAGCAGCCTCGGACAGGGCATTGGAGAGACCCAGTACTTC.

V and J are TRBV21-1 and TRBJ2-3; TRBD2, the table's D call, lacks a check against the DNA. TRBV21-1 counts as a pseudogene. The CDR3 spans 14 residues. The CDR3 protein is CASSKERETDTQYF. CDR3 coding DNA: TGTGCCAGCAGCAAGGAGCGGGAGACAGATACGCAGTATTTT.

The chain is built from TRBV11-2 and TRBJ1-2, with D possibly TRBD1 on 6 matching bases. V lost 0 bases to trimming and J lost 8 bases, with 10 bases between them. This CDR3 comprises 13 residues. Germline V CDR1 and CDR2: SGHAT, FQNNGV. The CDR3 nucleotides read TGTGCCAGCAGCTTAGACGGACAGAGCGGCTACACCTTC. Protein: CASSLDGQSGYTF.

The J gene is TRBJ1-3, the V gene TRBV7-9; tentative D call: TRBD1 (6 bases). Per the germline V gene, CDR1 is SEHNR and CDR2 is FQNEAQ (reference sequence). CDR3 length: 16 amino acids. V shed 1 base and J shed 0 bases, with 10 bases lying between them. The CDR3 nucleotides read TGTGCCAGCAGCTTAGATCAGGGGTTCTCTGGAAACACCATATATTTT. Translating gives CASSLDQGFSGNTIYF.

The chain links TRBV3-1 (or the pseudogene TRBV3-2) to TRBJ1-6; TRBD1 matches at 8 bases. The CDR3 runs to 14 residues. The V and J ends lost 10 bases and 7 bases, in that order; junction bases with no gene match: 9. Germline values: CDR1 LGHDT, CDR2 YNNKEL (reference sequence). CDR3 coding DNA: TGTGCCACCCAAGGCGGACAGGGAAATTCACCCCTCCACTTT. Protein: CATQGGQGNSPLHF.

The chain recombines TRBV7-2 with TRBJ2-3; D might be TRBD1 (5 bases). V lost 0 bases, J lost 1 base, and 14 bases lay in between. The CDR3 loop spans 17 amino acids. Germline lookup yields CDR1 SGHTA and CDR2 FQGNSA. CDR3: CASSLASRGSGTDTQYF. CDR3 nucleotide sequence: TGTGCCAGCAGCTTAGCGTCTAGGGGTTCGGGCACAGATACGCAGTATTTT. Using reference TRBV7-2 and TRBJ2-3 for the parts outside the CDR3, the full variable domain is GAGVSQSPSNKVTEKGKDVELRCDPISGHTALYWYRQSLGQGLEFLIYFQGNSAPDKSGLPSDRFSAERTGGSVSTLTIQRTQQEDSAVYLCASSLASRGSGTDTQYFGPGTRLTVL.

The CDR3 DNA sequence: TGTGCCAGCAGCGTAGAGGGGGATCAGCCCCAGCATTTT. Amino acids: CASSVEGDQPQHF. The rearrangement joins TRBV9 to TRBJ1-5, with D possibly matching TRBD1 (6 bases). In germline, CDR1 is SGDLS, CDR2 YYNGEE. The ends were cut back, 0 bases at V and 5 bases at J, with 6 bases in the middle. The CDR3 loop spans 13 amino acids. Combining the CDR3 with reference TRBV9 and TRBJ1-5 gives the whole variable domain DSGVTQTPKHLITATGQRVTLRCSPRSGDLSVYWYQQSLDQGLQFLIQYYNGEERAKGNILERFSAQQFPDLHSELNLSSLELGDSALYFCASSVEGDQPQHFGDGTRLSIL.

This clone was observed a single time. The CDR3 loop is CASSIGTGGRYGYTF. The CDR3 coding sequence is TGTGCCAGTAGTATCGGGACAGGGGGCCGCTATGGCTACACCTTC. The rearrangement joins TRBV19 to TRBJ1-2, with 12 bases identical to TRBD1. Germline assignment: CDR1 LNHDA and CDR2 SQIVND (reference sequence). CDR3 length equals 15 residues. V dropped 3 bases and J dropped 4; count of bases not matched to a gene: 3.

A single count supports this clone. J is TRBJ1-1 and V is TRBV20-1; D is undetermined. From germline, CDR1 is DFQATT and CDR2 SNEGSKA (reference sequence). V was cut by 3 bases and J by 6 bases, with 5 bases left in between. CDR3 length equals 10 residues. CDR3 DNA: TGCAGTGCTAGGGAGCCTGAAGCTTTCTTT. Protein sequence: CSAREPEAFF.

The genes are TRBV19 and TRBJ1-5; 7 bases fit TRBD1. V shed 4 bases and J 1 base; nucleotides not matched to a gene: 7. Germline-derived CDR1 and CDR2 are LNHDA and SQIVND (reference sequence). The CDR3 runs 16 residues. This CDR3 reads CASSTYQTGSNQPQHF. The CDR3 DNA is TGTGCCAGTAGTACCTATCAGACAGGGAGCAATCAGCCCCAGCATTTT.

J is TRBJ2-7 and V is TRBV3-1 (or the pseudogene TRBV3-2); no clear D. V was clipped by 0 bases and J by 4 bases, with 7 bases between them. The CDR3 contains 13 residues. Germline lookup yields CDR1 LGHDT and CDR2 YNNKEL (reference sequence). CDR3 loop: CASSQDQAYEQYF. In DNA form, the CDR3 reads TGTGCCAGCAGCCAAGATCAGGCGTACGAGCAGTACTTC.

This chain uses TRBV2 with TRBJ2-1; D might be TRBD1 (7 bases). V was clipped by 6 bases and J by 9 bases, with 15 bases between them. The germline V gene has CDR1 SNHLY and CDR2 FYNNEI. The CDR3 runs 13 residues. CDR3 DNA sequence: TGTGCCAGCAGGGCCCCCCAGGGGGGTGAGCAGTTCTTC. Residues: CASRAPQGGEQFF.

The genes are TRBV5-4 and TRBJ2-7; 9 bases are a match to TRBD1. The CDR3 totals 13 residues. With V trimmed by 5 bases and J by 5 bases, 5 bases remained unmatched. The germline V gene has CDR1 SGHNT and CDR2 YYREEE (reference sequence). This CDR3 is CASRIGQGNEQYF. CDR3 nucleotides: TGTGCCAGCAGAATTGGACAGGGGAACGAGCAGTACTTC.

The chain links TRBV6-5 to TRBJ1-1; 10 bases match TRBD1. Trimming cost V 7 bases and J 6 bases; bases outside gene matches: 8. Germline assignment: CDR1 MNHEY and CDR2 SVGAGI. The CDR3 covers 14 residues. The CDR3 bases are TGTGCCAGCACACCGGGACAGGGGATCCCTGAAGCTTTCTTT. Its translation is CASTPGQGIPEAFF.

The V and J genes are TRBV4-2 and TRBJ1-6; D call uncertain. Germline CDR1 LGHNA, CDR2 YNFKEQ. CDR3 size: 13 residues. Trimming shortened V by 3 bases and J by 11 bases, and 11 bases separated the two germline ends. The CDR3 is CASSHKDTPPLHF. The CDR3 DNA reads as TGTGCCAGCAGCCATAAAGACACGCCACCCCTCCACTTT.

This rearrangement joins TRBV5-1 to TRBJ2-5; 8 bases line up with TRBD1. CDR3 length: 14 residues. CDR1 is SGHRS, CDR2 YFSETQ, per germline. V shed 2 bases, J shed 7 bases, and the junction held 7 bases outside the gene matches. The CDR3 protein is CASSLGQGDGTQYF. The CDR3 DNA is TGCGCCAGCAGCTTAGGACAGGGAGATGGGACCCAGTACTTC.

J is TRBJ2-7 and V is TRBV27; TRBD2 agrees at 14 bases. The J segment lost 2 bases and the V segment lost 8 bases, leaving 5 bases of the junction unmatched. Germline V gives CDR1 MNHEY, CDR2 SMNVEV (reference sequence). The CDR3 is 15 residues long. CDR3 nucleotide sequence: TGTGCCAGCCGACTAGCGGGGGGGGCCCCCTACGAGCAGTACTTC. Protein: CASRLAGGAPYEQYF.

The rearrangement links TRBV9 to TRBJ2-1; D is possibly TRBD2 (5 bases). Trimming took 1 base from V and 9 from J, leaving 8 bases between them. The CDR3 runs to 12 residues. Germline-derived CDR1 and CDR2 are SGDLS and YYNGEE. CDR3 amino acids: CASSVLGGEQFF. In nucleotides, the CDR3 is TGTGCCAGCAGCGTATTAGGAGGTGAGCAGTTCTTC.

This clone has more than one count but fewer than ten. The V call is TRBV19, the J call TRBJ2-6; TRBD1 aligns across 7 bases. Looked up from germline, CDR1 is LNHDA and CDR2 is SQIVND (reference sequence). With 10 bases clipped from V and 2 bases from J, the junction kept 5 bases outside the gene matches. CDR3 size: 14 residues. The CDR3 protein is CATSDRAGANVLTF. The DNA of the CDR3 is TGTGCCACCTCAGACAGGGCTGGGGCCAACGTCCTGACTTTC.

CDR3: CATRTGVVTEAFF. The CDR3 region has the DNA TGTGCCACTAGGACAGGGGTTGTCACTGAAGCTTTCTTT. V is TRBV10-3 and J is TRBJ1-1; 9 nucleotides line up with TRBD1. With V trimmed by 10 bases and J by 4 bases, 7 bases remained unmatched. The CDR3 runs 13 residues. From germline, CDR1 is ENHRY and CDR2 SYGVKD.

V is TRBV4-1 and J is TRBJ1-4; tentative D call: TRBD1 (5 bases). The V and J ends lost 4 bases and 8 bases respectively, with 23 bases between them. The V gene's germline CDR1 is MGHRA and CDR2 YSYEKL. This CDR3 region has 17 residues. The chain's CDR3 is CASSLPTRREAREKLFF. The CDR3 bases are TGCGCCAGCAGCCTCCCTACCCGCAGGGAAGCTAGGGAAAAACTGTTTTTT.

The J gene is TRBJ2-2, the V gene TRBV20-1; TRBD2 agrees at 11 bases. V lost 3 bases to trimming and J lost 5 bases; unmatched junction nucleotides: 8. This CDR3 has 16 residues. Germline V gene data show CDR1 as DFQATT and CDR2 as SNEGSKA (reference sequence). The CDR3 loop reads CSASAGTSGSTGELFF. The CDR3 bases are TGCAGTGCTAGTGCCGGGACTAGCGGCTCTACCGGGGAGCTGTTTTTT.

The rearrangement uses TRBV2 and TRBJ2-7; D remains ambiguous. V was clipped by 6 bases and J by 3 bases, with 9 bases between them. The germline gives CDR1 SNHLY, CDR2 FYNNEI. The CDR3 is 12 amino acids. The CDR3 coding sequence is TGTGCCAGCAGCCCCTTCGTCTACGAGCAGTACTTC. Its translation: CASSPFVYEQYF. Variable domain in full (rest from reference TRBV2 and TRBJ2-7): EPEVTQTPSHQVTQMGQEVILRCVPISNHLYFYWYRQILGQKVEFLVSFYNNEISEKSEIFDDQFSVERPDGSNFTLKIRSTKLEDSAMYFCASSPFVYEQYFGPGTRLTVT.

The DNA for the CDR3 is TGTGCCAGCAGCGTAGATTTGAGGGGGACGGGGAATTCACCCCTCCACTTT. It encodes CASSVDLRGTGNSPLHF. The chain joins TRBV9 to TRBJ1-6, with a tentative D call TRBD1 (6 bases). V lost 0 bases, J lost 7 bases, and 17 bases lay in between. This CDR3 contains 17 residues. The germline V gene has CDR1 SGDLS and CDR2 YYNGEE.

This rearrangement joins TRBV6-2 or TRBV6-3 to TRBJ2-7; maybe TRBD2 (7 bases). The germline gives CDR1 MNHEY, CDR2 SVGEGT. This CDR3 is built from 15 residues. V lost 4 bases and J 4 bases, leaving 17 bases between the germline ends. The CDR3 DNA sequence: TGTGCCAGCAGTTCCGGGGGGCTAGCAATTTACGAGCAGTACTTC. It codes for CASSSGGLAIYEQYF.